The 4 T cell receptor beta chains listed next were all sequenced from one sample in a study of regulatory T cells in long-lasting Graves disease. The TCR beta library used iRepertoire HTBI primers with Arm-PCR amplification of CDR3. TCRdb fed the multiplex PCR reads into MiXCR, producing one record per CDR3 protein. The data show about 540,000 distinct CDR3 sequences, roughly 12% seen once. Time point: newly diagnosed GD, antithyroid drugs for less than 3 months. From RNA extracted from PBMCs, the TCR library was made. The same data also went into a second study, on T cells in Graves' hyperthyroidism and ophthalmopathy.

The sequenced sample was peripheral blood mononuclear cells (PBMCs), obtained at new diagnosis, from a patient treated with antithyroid drugs. Receptors originate from a man aged 25 to 45 with Graves disease.

This clonotype was seen at least ten times. The chain has TRBV12-3 or TRBV12-4 and TRBJ1-1; D uncertain. V was trimmed by 7 bases and J by 5 bases, leaving 11 bases between them. The CDR3 runs to 12 residues. Written as DNA, the CDR3 is TGTGCCAGCAACCTTAGTGGGACTGAAGCTTTCTTT. Residues: CASNLSGTEAFF.

About this clonotype itself: A much more abundant neighbour one base away suggests this may be a read error. The rearrangement links TRBV2 to TRBJ2-7, with 7 nucleotides matching TRBD1. The CDR3 runs to 14 residues. V lost 7 bases and J lost 2; bases outside the gene matches: 8. Germline V gene data show CDR1 as SNHLY and CDR2 as FYNNEI. CDR3 in DNA: TGTGCCAGCAAGAGGACCGGGACAGCCTACGAGCAGTACTTC. Translating it yields CASKRTGTAYEQYF.

There are many counts of this clonotype. This sequence joins TRBV27 and TRBJ2-3; TRBD2 matches 7 bases. V was pared by 3 bases and J by 5 bases, with 5 bases of the junction left unmatched. Germline V gives CDR1 MNHEY, CDR2 SMNVEV (reference sequence). CDR3 size: 14 residues. The CDR3, as DNA: TGTGCCAGCAGTTTTCTGGGAGGGCTAGATACGCAGTATTTT. This sequence encodes CASSFLGGLDTQYF.

The sample holds many counts of this clonotype. The rearrangement uses TRBV11-2 and TRBJ2-3, with D possibly matching TRBD2 (5 bases). Trimming stripped 7 bases from V and 3 bases from J, with 17 bases between. The CDR3 is 15 residues long. Germline V gene sequence: CDR1 SGHAT, CDR2 FQNNGV. CDR3: CASTQVRRRTDTQYF. CDR3 in DNA: TGTGCCAGCACCCAGGTTCGGAGGAGGACAGATACGCAGTATTTT.